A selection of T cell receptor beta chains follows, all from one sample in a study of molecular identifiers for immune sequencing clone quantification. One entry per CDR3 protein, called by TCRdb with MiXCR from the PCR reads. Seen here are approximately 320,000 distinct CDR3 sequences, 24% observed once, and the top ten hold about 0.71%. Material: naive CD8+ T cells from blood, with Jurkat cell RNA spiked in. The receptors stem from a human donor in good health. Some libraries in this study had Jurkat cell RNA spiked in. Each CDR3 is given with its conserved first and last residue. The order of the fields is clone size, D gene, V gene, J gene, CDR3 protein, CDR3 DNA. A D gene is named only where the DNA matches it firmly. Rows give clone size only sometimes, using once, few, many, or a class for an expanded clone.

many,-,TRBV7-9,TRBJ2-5,CASSSYYIAEETQYF,TGTGCCAGCAGCTCCTATTACATAGCGGAAGAGACCCAGTACTTC
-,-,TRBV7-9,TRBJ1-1,CSSSPMGHTEAFF,TGTTCCAGCAGCCCAATGGGGCACACTGAAGCTTTCTTT
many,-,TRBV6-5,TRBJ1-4,CASSPFEGIMEKLFF,TGTGCCAGCAGCCCTTTTGAGGGCATAATGGAAAAACTGTTTTTT
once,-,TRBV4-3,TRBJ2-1,CASSQDLRDNEQLF,TGCGCCAGCAGCCAAGATTTGAGGGACAATGAGCAGCTCTTC
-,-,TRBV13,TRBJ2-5,CASSLALEQETQYF,TGTGCCAGCAGCTTAGCCCTAGAGCAAGAGACCCAGTACTTC
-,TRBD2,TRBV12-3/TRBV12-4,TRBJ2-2,CASRRTSGGFTGELFF,TGTGCCAGCAGGAGGACTAGCGGGGGCTTCACCGGGGAGCTGTTTTTT
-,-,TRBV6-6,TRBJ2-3,CASSYTGQTDTKYF,TGTGCCAGCAGTTATACGGGGCAAACAGATACGAAGTATTTT
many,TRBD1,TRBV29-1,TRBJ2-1,CSATGQGSYNEQFF,TGCAGCGCTACAGGACAGGGCTCCTACAATGAGCAGTTCTTC
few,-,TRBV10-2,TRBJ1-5,CASSDPSWGNQPQHF,TGCGCCAGCAGTGACCCGTCATGGGGCAATCAGCCCCAGCATTTT
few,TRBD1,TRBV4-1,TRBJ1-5,CASSLGQGASNQPQHF,TGCGCCAGCAGCCTTGGACAGGGGGCAAGCAATCAGCCCCAGCATTTT
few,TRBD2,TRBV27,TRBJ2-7,CASREGLAVTYEQYF,TGTGCCAGCAGGGAGGGACTAGCGGTAACCTACGAGCAGTACTTC
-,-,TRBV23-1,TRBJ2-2,CASSQGATGRSSGELFF,TGCGCCAGCAGTCAGGGGGCGACAGGCCGTTCGAGCGGGGAGCTGTTTTTT
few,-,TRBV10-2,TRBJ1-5,CASTTTGNQPQHF,TGCGCCAGCACCACGACAGGCAATCAGCCCCAGCATTTT
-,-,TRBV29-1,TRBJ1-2,CSVWGEGYGYTF,TGCAGCGTGTGGGGTGAAGGCTATGGCTACACCTTC
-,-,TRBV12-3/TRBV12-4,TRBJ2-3,CASSPTFGEDTQYF,TGTGCCAGCAGTCCAACATTTGGGGAAGATACGCAGTATTTT
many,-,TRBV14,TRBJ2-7,CASSGRGGSSYEQYF,TGTGCCAGCAGCGGACGAGGCGGTAGCTCCTACGAGCAGTACTTC
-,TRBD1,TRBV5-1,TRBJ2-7,CASSIGTGAWEQYF,TGCGCCAGCAGCATCGGGACAGGGGCTTGGGAGCAGTACTTC
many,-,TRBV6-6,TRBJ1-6,CASSYNDNSPLHF,TGTGCCAGCAGTTATAATGATAATTCACCCCTCCACTTT
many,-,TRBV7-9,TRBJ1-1,CASYNAGRWTEAFF,TGTGCCAGCTATAACGCGGGTAGATGGACTGAAGCTTTCTTT
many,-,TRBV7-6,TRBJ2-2,CASSLAWNRGIGTGELFF,TGTGCCAGCAGCTTAGCGTGGAACAGAGGGATCGGCACCGGGGAGCTGTTTTTT
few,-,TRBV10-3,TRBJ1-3,CAISEEQLSGNTIYF,TGTGCCATCAGTGAAGAACAGCTCTCTGGAAACACCATATATTTT
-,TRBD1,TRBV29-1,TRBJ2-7,CSVDSGTGTYEQYF,TGCAGCGTTGATTCCGGGACAGGGACCTACGAGCAGTACTTC
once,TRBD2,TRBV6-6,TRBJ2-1,CASRAGGPIFNGQFF,TGTGCCAGTAGGGCGGGGGGGCCGATATTTAATGGGCAGTTCTTC
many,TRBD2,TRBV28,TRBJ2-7,CASSSRGGIPYEQYF,TGTGCCAGCAGTTCCCGGGGAGGGATCCCCTACGAGCAGTACTTC
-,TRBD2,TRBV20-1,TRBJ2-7,CSASGREGRVEQYF,TGCAGTGCTAGCGGGCGGGAGGGCCGGGTTGAGCAGTACTTC
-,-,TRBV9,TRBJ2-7,CASSVDEGELDEQYF,TGTGCCAGCAGCGTAGATGAGGGGGAATTGGACGAGCAGTACTTC
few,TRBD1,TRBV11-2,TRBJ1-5,CASSLGTGGHGNQPQHF,TGTGCCAGCAGCTTAGGAACAGGGGGTCATGGCAATCAGCCCCAGCATTTT
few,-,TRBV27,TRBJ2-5,CASSLGPLQNYQETQYF,TGTGCCAGCAGTTTAGGTCCCCTCCAGAATTACCAAGAGACCCAGTACTTC
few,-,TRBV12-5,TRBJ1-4,CASGFNSGHIYEKLFF,TGTGCTAGTGGTTTCAATTCTGGACATATATATGAAAAACTGTTTTTT
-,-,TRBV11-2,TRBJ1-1,CASSPSHKIMNTEAFF,TGTGCCAGCAGCCCCTCCCACAAGATTATGAACACTGAAGCTTTCTTT
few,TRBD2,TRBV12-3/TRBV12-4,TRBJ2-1,CASSWTSGLANEQFF,TGTGCCAGCAGTTGGACTAGCGGGTTGGCCAATGAGCAGTTCTTC
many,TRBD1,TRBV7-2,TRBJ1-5,CASSSDRGGNQPQHF,TGTGCCAGCAGCTCGGACAGGGGAGGCAATCAGCCCCAGCATTTT
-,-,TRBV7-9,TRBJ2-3,CASNNSGTSTDTQYF,TGTGCCAGCAACAACTCCGGGACTAGCACAGATACGCAGTATTTT